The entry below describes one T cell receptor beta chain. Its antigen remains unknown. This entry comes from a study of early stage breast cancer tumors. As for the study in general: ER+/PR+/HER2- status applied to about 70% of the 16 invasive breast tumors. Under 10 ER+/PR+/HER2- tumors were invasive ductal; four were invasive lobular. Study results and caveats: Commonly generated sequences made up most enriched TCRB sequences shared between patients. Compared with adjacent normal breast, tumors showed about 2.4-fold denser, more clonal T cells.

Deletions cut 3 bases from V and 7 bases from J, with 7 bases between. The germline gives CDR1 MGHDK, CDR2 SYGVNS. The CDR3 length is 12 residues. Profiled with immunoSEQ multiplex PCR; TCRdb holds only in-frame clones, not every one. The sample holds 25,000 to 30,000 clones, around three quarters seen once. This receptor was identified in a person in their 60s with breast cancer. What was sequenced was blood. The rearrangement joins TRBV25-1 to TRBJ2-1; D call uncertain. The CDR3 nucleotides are TGTGCCAGCAGTGATTACGGTAATGAGCAGTTCTTC. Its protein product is CASSDYGNEQFF.